Sequencing of this T cell receptor beta chain was carried out in a study of CXCR3-negative and CXCR3-positive naive CD8 T cells. A note on this clonotype: Its specificity is unknown.

The study made its TRB cDNA libraries by 5' RACE, adding UMI labels. After re-calling the 5' RACE reads, TCRdb lists one entry per CDR3 protein, DNA absent. This sample lists some 130,000 distinct CDR3 sequences; its ten largest clones have approximately 0.3%. This CDR3 spans 13 amino acids. Germline-derived CDR1 and CDR2 are MDHEN and SYDVKM. Study findings and constraints: Compared with CXCR3-negative naive cells, CXCR3-positive naive cells showed more hydrophobic TRB CDR3s.

The chain recombines TRBV28 with TRBJ2-3; the TCRdb D gene call, TRBD1, has no DNA to confirm it. The sample consisted of naive CXCR3- CD8+ T cells from blood. Noted subset: CD45RO-CCR7+CD27+CD95- naive CD8+ T cells lacking CXCR3 (TNR3-). This TCR derives from a human donor in good health. Some clones in this sample may be carry-over from other donors' samples. This CDR3 reads CASRGEFTDTQYF.